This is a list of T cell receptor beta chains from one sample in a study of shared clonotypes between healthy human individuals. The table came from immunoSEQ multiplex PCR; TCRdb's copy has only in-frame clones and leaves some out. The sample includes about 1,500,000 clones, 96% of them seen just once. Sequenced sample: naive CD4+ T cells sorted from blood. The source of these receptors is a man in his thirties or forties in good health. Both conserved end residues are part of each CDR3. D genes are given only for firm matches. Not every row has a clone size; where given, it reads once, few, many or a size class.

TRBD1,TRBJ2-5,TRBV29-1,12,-,CSVGQGGETQYF,TGCAGCGTGGGACAGGGAGGGGAGACCCAGTACTTC
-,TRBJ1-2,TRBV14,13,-,CASSQARNYGYTF,TGTGCCAGCAGCCAAGCACGTAACTATGGCTACACCTTC
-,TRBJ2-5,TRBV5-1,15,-,CASSFRRPEQETQYF,TGCGCCAGCAGCTTTAGGCGGCCAGAGCAAGAGACCCAGTACTTC
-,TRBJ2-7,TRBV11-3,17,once,CASSQIHPGKNRDEQYF,TGTGCCAGCAGTCAAATTCATCCGGGGAAAAACCGGGACGAGCAGTACTTC
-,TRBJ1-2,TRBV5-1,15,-,CASSSNSPSGYGYTF,TGCGCCAGCAGCTCGAACTCGCCCTCGGGCTATGGCTACACCTTC
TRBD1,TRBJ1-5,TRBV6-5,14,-,CASSDTGGSQPQHF,TGTGCCAGCAGCGACACAGGGGGGAGTCAGCCCCAGCATTTT
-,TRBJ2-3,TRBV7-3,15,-,CASSLSPTSTDTQYF,TGTGCCAGCAGCTTAAGCCCTACTAGCACAGATACGCAGTATTTT
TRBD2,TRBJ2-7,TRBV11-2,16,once,CASGPFGLAASYEQYF,TGTGCCAGCGGGCCCTTTGGGCTAGCGGCCTCCTACGAGCAGTACTTC
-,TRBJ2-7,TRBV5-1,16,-,CASSSGLIPSSYEQYF,TGCGCCAGCAGCTCCGGACTCATCCCGTCTTCCTACGAGCAGTACTTC
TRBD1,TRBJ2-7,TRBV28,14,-,CASRRQGVGYEQYF,TGTGCCAGCAGGAGACAGGGGGTTGGCTACGAGCAGTACTTC
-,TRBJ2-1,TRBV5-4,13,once,CASSTTSKDEQFF,TGTGCCAGCAGCACAACTAGCAAGGATGAGCAGTTCTTC
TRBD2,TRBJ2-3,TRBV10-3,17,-,CASRGVAGADFTDTQYF,TGTGCCTCCCGGGGGGTAGCGGGAGCGGATTTTACAGATACGCAGTATTTT
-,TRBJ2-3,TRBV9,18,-,CASSVHTFDHTSTDTQYF,TGTGCCAGCAGCGTCCATACTTTTGACCATACTAGCACAGATACGCAGTATTTT
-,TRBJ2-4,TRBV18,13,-,CASSPLDKNIQYF,TGTGCCAGCTCACCACTGGACAAAAACATTCAGTACTTC
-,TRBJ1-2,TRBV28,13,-,CASSRGTWGGYTF,TGTGCCAGCAGCCGAGGGACCTGGGGTGGCTACACCTTC
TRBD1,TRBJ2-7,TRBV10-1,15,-,CASSEPGQGFYEQYF,TGCGCCAGCAGTGAGCCGGGACAGGGGTTCTACGAGCAGTACTTC
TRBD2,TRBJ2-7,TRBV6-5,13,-,CASTQGRAYEQYF,TGTGCCAGCACTCAAGGGAGGGCTTACGAGCAGTACTTC
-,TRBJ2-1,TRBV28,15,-,CATLALLSSYNEQFF,TGTGCCACCCTAGCGCTTCTGAGCTCCTACAATGAGCAGTTCTTC
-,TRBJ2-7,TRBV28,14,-,CASSLQPAGYEQYF,TGTGCCAGCAGTTTACAGCCGGCTGGTTACGAGCAGTACTTC
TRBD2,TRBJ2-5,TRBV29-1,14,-,CSVVGLAGGETQYF,TGCAGCGTTGTGGGGCTAGCGGGAGGAGAGACCCAGTACTTC